This T cell receptor beta chain was sequenced for a study of T cell responses to AZD1222 COVID-19 vaccine. The ends were cut back, 2 bases at V and 5 bases at J, with 10 bases in the middle. The CDR3 sequence is 13 residues long. Germline values: CDR1 SGHRS, CDR2 YFSETQ. Sequencing used immunoSEQ multiplex PCR; TCRdb keeps in-frame clones, though not all of them. The sample records 65,000 to 90,000 clones, nearly 90% being singletons. The starting material was peripheral blood, obtained 28 days after the second AZD1222 dose. This TCR was sampled from an adult who received the AZD1222 COVID-19 vaccine. The chain combines TRBV5-1 with TRBJ1-2; TRBD1 is a possible D gene (6 bases). CDR3 protein: CASSLRGFYGYTF. CDR3 in DNA: TGCGCCAGCAGCTTAAGGGGGTTTTATGGCTACACCTTC. The entire variable domain, with the rest obtained from reference TRBV5-1 and TRBJ1-2, is as follows: KAGVTQTPRYLIKTRGQQVTLSCSPISGHRSVSWYQQTPGQGLQFLFEYFSETQRNKGNFPGRFSGRQFSNSRSEMNVSTLELGDSALYLCASSLRGFYGYTFGSGTRLTVV.